The next 4 T cell receptor beta chains were all read from a single sample in a study of cytomegalovirus exposure and HLA in healthy donors. Primers for the PCR totalled 60 Vbeta and 13 Jbeta. Repertoires were generated with immunoSEQ multiplex PCR, while TCRdb's copy carries only in-frame clones and drops some. The data show about 180,000 clones, around 82% seen once. Sequencing was performed on PBMCs. These receptors originate from a man aged 60-69 years in good health and CMV-seronegative.

The sample holds a few counts of this clone. The chain links TRBV5-5 to TRBJ2-3, with D possibly being TRBD2 (6 bases). The germline gives CDR1 SGHKS, CDR2 YYEKEE (reference sequence). The CDR3 sequence is 14 residues long. Trimming cost V 0 bases and J 5 bases, with 10 bases left between them. CDR3 DNA: TGTGCCAGCAGCTTGGGTTTGGGAGGAGATACGCAGTATTTT. Its protein is CASSLGLGGDTQYF.

The chain combines TRBV28 with TRBJ1-1; D is possibly TRBD1 (6 bases). The CDR3 is made up of 15 amino acids. Trimming pared 5 bases from V and 1 base from J, leaving 14 bases between. From germline, CDR1 is MDHEN and CDR2 SYDVKM. CDR3: CASSSAGAENTEAFF. The CDR3 bases are TGTGCCAGCAGTAGCGCGGGGGCCGAGAACACTGAAGCTTTCTTT.

The V and J genes are TRBV27 and TRBJ2-7; 9 nucleotides align to TRBD1. CDR3 size: 13 residues. Trimming cost V 6 bases and J 6 bases; bases outside gene matches: 6. The germline V gene has CDR1 MNHEY and CDR2 SMNVEV (reference sequence). This CDR3 reads CASRFTGGLEQYF. The DNA for the CDR3 is TGTGCCAGCAGATTCACAGGGGGCCTCGAGCAGTACTTC.

The rearrangement uses TRBV7-9 and TRBJ1-4; D call uncertain. The CDR3 loop spans 15 amino acids. Trimming removed 2 bases at V and 8 bases at J, with 15 bases between. Germline values: CDR1 SEHNR, CDR2 FQNEAQ (reference sequence). The CDR3 nucleotides read TGTGCCAGCAGCTTAACACCCACGGGTGGAGAAAAACTGTTTTTT. The encoded protein is CASSLTPTGGEKLFF.